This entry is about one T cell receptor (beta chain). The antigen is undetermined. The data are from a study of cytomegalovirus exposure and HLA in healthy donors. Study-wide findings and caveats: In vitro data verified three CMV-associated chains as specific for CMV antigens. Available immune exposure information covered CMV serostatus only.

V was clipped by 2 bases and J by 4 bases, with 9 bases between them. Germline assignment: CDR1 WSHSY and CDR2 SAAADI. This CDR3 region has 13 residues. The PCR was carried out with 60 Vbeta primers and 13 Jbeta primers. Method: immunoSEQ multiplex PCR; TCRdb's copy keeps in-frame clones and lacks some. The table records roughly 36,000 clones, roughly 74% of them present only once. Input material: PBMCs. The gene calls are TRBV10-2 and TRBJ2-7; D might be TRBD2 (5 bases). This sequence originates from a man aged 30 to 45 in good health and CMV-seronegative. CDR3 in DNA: TGCGCCAGCAGTGAGGGACGGACTTACGAGCAGTACTTC. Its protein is CASSEGRTYEQYF.